What follows are 3 T cell receptor beta chains derived from one specimen sequenced in a study of cytomegalovirus exposure and HLA in healthy donors. The PCR contained 60 Vbeta and 13 Jbeta primers. Produced via immunoSEQ multiplex PCR; TCRdb's table is partial and in-frame only. The sample has 95,000 or so clones; about four fifths are singletons. Sequenced input: PBMCs. These receptors all come from a woman between 40 and 50 years old in good health and CMV-seronegative.

A remark on this clone: As the CDR3 is not closed by the conserved phenylalanine or tryptophan, this likely results from a read error. This chain connects TRBV6-1 to TRBJ1-2; 12 bases match TRBD1. V was clipped by 4 bases and J by 5 bases; unmatched bases: 11. Germline values: CDR1 MNHNS, CDR2 SASEGT. This CDR3 has 17 residues. CDR3 residues: CASSGRTGTGGEYGYTV. The CDR3 DNA is TGTGCCAGCAGTGGGCGTACCGGGACAGGGGGCGAGTATGGCTACACCGTC.

The chain uses TRBV4-1 and TRBJ2-5, with 11 bases lining up with TRBD2. The CDR3 extends over 15 amino acids. Germline assignment: CDR1 MGHRA and CDR2 YSYEKL. The V gene end was trimmed by 0 bases and the J gene end by 3 bases; junction bases not matched to a gene: 0. The DNA for the CDR3 is TGCGCCAGCAGCCAAGAGACTAGCGGGAAAGAGACCCAGTACTTC. It is translated as CASSQETSGKETQYF.

This sequence joins TRBV5-1 and TRBJ1-1; the match to TRBD1 covers 8 bases. The ends lost 4 bases at V and 1 base at J; junction bases unmatched: 9. Germline loops: CDR1 SGHRS, CDR2 YFSETQ. The CDR3 extends over 16 amino acids. CDR3: CASSPRVGQGNTEAFF. Written as DNA, the CDR3 is TGCGCCAGCAGCCCCCGGGTCGGACAGGGGAACACTGAAGCTTTCTTT.